This TCR beta chain was captured in a study of beta chain features in type 1 diabetes. Germline-derived CDR1 and CDR2 are SQVTM and ANQGSEA. V gave up 5 bases and J gave up 3 bases, with 14 bases separating them. The CDR3 is 13 residues long. Sequenced material consisted of expressed TCRB transcripts (all of the isolated RNA was reverse transcribed). Data came from immunoSEQ multiplex PCR; TCRdb stores just in-frame clones and leaves some out. The repertoire holds 300,000 to 350,000 clones, with around 8% as singletons. This clone was observed a handful of times. This receptor was taken from a woman aged 18-29 years in good health. Sequencing used central memory CD4+ T cells from blood. The V and J genes are TRBV29-1 and TRBJ2-7; tentatively, D is TRBD2 (6 bases). This chain's CDR3 is CSVTGQGGYEQYF. The CDR3 coding sequence is TGCAGCGTTACGGGGCAGGGAGGCTACGAGCAGTACTTC.